Listed here is a single T cell receptor beta chain. This clone was detected only once. Its target antigen remains unknown. No much larger clone exists at a distance of one base, and base qualities are not known. The immunoSEQ Assay, a bias-controlled multiplex PCR, was used to amplify TCRbeta CDR3 regions from genomic DNA. The original methods were these. The number of nucleated cells in each sample was estimated from the amplification of reference gene primers within the assay. Sequence reads were collapsed and filtered to measure the absolute abundance of every unique TCRbeta CDR3 rearrangement. For each sample, productive Simpson clonality was calculated as the square root of Simpson's diversity index across productive rearrangements. This is the immuneACCESS table as TCRdb keeps it, with only in-frame sequences that have V and J called. A part of the clones is gone; compared with another copy, unresolved V genes explain less than half, and the rest is unexplained. V and J calls and clone size are as listed in that table; D and trimming were resolved from the DNA. This sample holds some 250,000 clones; approximately 90% were observed only once. The ten most abundant clones make up about 1% of the sample.

Samples from volunteer blood donors who had recovered from COVID-19 were contributed by a second Seattle source. Each collaborating institution followed its own protocols to collect whole blood in K2EDTA tubes. For TCRbeta analysis, collaborators shipped samples in one of three forms: frozen whole blood, isolated PBMCs, or DNA extracted from either of those sample types. CDR1 and CDR2, per the germline V gene (reference sequence), are GTSNPN and SVGIG. Inclusive of the bounding cysteine and phenylalanine, the CDR3 is 14 residues long. Only CDR3 DNA remains: 42 bases, in frame from the first base. V is clipped by 4 bases and J by 5 bases, and the sequence between their germline boundaries is 15 bases long. The sample comes from a study of blood T cell repertoires in COVID-19 (dated by TCRdb to 2019 to 2021). Concerning the study at large: Samples from collaborators originated in the United States, Italy and Spain and spanned both the acute and convalescent phases of COVID-19. The samples were drawn from the first 160 participants of the ongoing ImmuneRACE study and from 1,254 subjects provided by 6 global collaborators. Where available, HLA class I and class II types were obtained from metadata supplied by the sample provider rather than from assay-based typing. The repertoires were released in a freely available public database meant as a resource for research on the immune response to SARS-CoV-2. The material from the prospective study consisted of cDNA or gDNA derived from T cells, B-cell-depleted T cells, or PBMCs. Subjects who had been exposed to COVID-19, were actively infected with it, or had recovered from it provided the deeply sampled blood TCRbeta repertoires that made up the dataset. Sample metadata almost always included a de-identified subject ID, COVID-19 status, age in years and sex.

General conclusions and limits of the study: Clinical and demographic metadata were provided uncurated, with the amount varying by source and participant.

This clonotype originated in a woman aged 40 to 55 who had recovered from COVID-19. The chain employs TRBV30 and TRBJ2-1; TRBD2 could be the D gene, as 5 bases match. The material sequenced was peripheral blood. The sequenced DNA: TGTGCCTGGACAAGGGTAGCGCGCCACAATGAGCAGTTCTTC. The encoded protein is CAWTRVARHNEQFF.